What follows is one TCR beta chain and its context. Per the original data handling: Quantification of nucleated cells was approximated via reference gene primer amplification. Using immunoSEQ multiplex PCR, the repertoire was profiled, and TCRdb retains in-frame clones only, with some absent. V and J calls and clone size are as listed in that table; D and trimming were resolved from the DNA. Here the sample spans approximately 250,000 clones, around 90% being singletons. CDR3 length equals 15 residues. CDR1 SGHRS and CDR2 YFSETQ come from the germline V gene. Unmatched junction bases numbered 6, after V lost 0 bases and J lost 4 bases. These data belong to a study of blood T cell repertoires in COVID-19. Study as a whole: The United States, Italy and Spain supplied acute and convalescent COVID-19 samples. T cells, B-cell-depleted T cells, or PBMCs provided the cDNA or gDNA that served as material.

The material sequenced was peripheral blood. The chain uses TRBV5-1 and TRBJ2-7; 8 bases are a match to TRBD2. The clonotype originates from a woman in her 70s with COVID-19, enrolled during active disease. This chain's CDR3 is CASSLGAGVGYEQYF. CDR3 DNA sequence: TGCGCCAGCAGCTTGGGAGCGGGAGTGGGGTACGAGCAGTACTTC.